Listed here is a single TCR beta chain. The PCR made use of 60 Vbeta and 13 Jbeta primers. The assay was immunoSEQ multiplex PCR, and TCRdb's table has in-frame clones only and misses some. The sample has tens of thousands of clones, about 53% seen once. This sample is drawn from a study of cytomegalovirus exposure and HLA in healthy donors. Across the study: Counted in an early data release were about 85 million unique TCRs from HLA-typed donors.

Germline V gene lookup returns CDR1 SGHAT and CDR2 FQNNGV. The V end was cut by 5 bases, the J end by 3 bases, with 13 bases between. The CDR3 runs 14 residues. What was sequenced was PBMCs. This chain links TRBV11-2 with TRBJ1-1; unclear D gene. The receptor was isolated from a middle-aged woman in good health and CMV-seropositive. DNA for the CDR3: TGTGCCAGCAGCCCCTACGTAACGGACACTGAAGCTTTCTTT. The encoded protein is CASSPYVTDTEAFF.